The present entry profiles one T cell receptor (beta chain) with its context. The data originate from a study of blood T cell repertoires in COVID-19. Sequencing used immunoSEQ multiplex PCR; TCRdb keeps in-frame clones, though not all of them. Among some 29,000 clones, 76% were seen once, and the ten largest hold approximately 36%. The length of the CDR3 is 16 residues. V gave up 5 bases and J gave up 4 bases, with 18 bases separating them. The germline gives CDR1 SGHVS, CDR2 FQNEAQ. The TCR sequence derives from an older man with acute or convalescent COVID-19. The sequenced material came from peripheral blood. The chain uses TRBV7-8 and TRBJ1-3; TRBD1 is a possible D gene (6 bases). The chain's CDR3 is CASSDKQGMGGNTIYF. Written as DNA, the CDR3 is TGTGCCAGCAGCGACAAACAGGGAATGGGGGGAAACACCATATATTTT. Together with reference TRBV7-8 and TRBJ1-3, the CDR3 gives the full variable domain: GAGVSQSPRYKVAKRGQDVALRCDPISGHVSLFWYQQALGQGPEFLTYFQNEAQLDKSGLPSDRFFAERPEGSVSTLKIQRTQQEDSAVYLCASSDKQGMGGNTIYFGEGSWLTVV.